This TCR beta chain was captured in a study of T-cell reconstitution after alpha-beta-depleted transplantation in children. The germline CDR1 and CDR2 sequences are SGHKS and YYEKEE (reference sequence). The germline V and J ends were trimmed by 0 bases and 4 bases, with 10 bases remaining between them. There are 14 residues in the CDR3. This clonotype was counted a few times. Its antigen is unknown. Notes on the study in general: After one year, T-cell counts and TCRbeta diversity mostly came from new T cells. Diversity of TCRbeta at day 60 was high in some patients, arising from surviving recipient T cells and thymic progenitors. Alpha-beta T cells about two months after transplant reportedly derived from several hundred expanded graft clones.

As it was prepared, the TCRbeta library received unique molecular identifiers. TCRdb recomputed calls from the PCR reads with MiXCR, one row per CDR3 protein. The data show around 300,000 distinct CDR3 sequences, about a quarter seen once. Sequencing used PBMCs, mostly from graft donor cells, obtained 180 days after TCRalphabeta/CD19-depleted stem cell transplant. The chain couples TRBV5-5 to TRBJ1-2, with D perhaps matching TRBD1 (5 bases). The receptor comes from a male patient younger than 18 who had a stem cell transplant for acute lymphoblastic leukemia, so the T cells may come from the graft donor. CDR3 nucleotides: TGTGCCAGCAGCTTGGAATCAGGGATCTATGGCTACACCTTC. Protein: CASSLESGIYGYTF.